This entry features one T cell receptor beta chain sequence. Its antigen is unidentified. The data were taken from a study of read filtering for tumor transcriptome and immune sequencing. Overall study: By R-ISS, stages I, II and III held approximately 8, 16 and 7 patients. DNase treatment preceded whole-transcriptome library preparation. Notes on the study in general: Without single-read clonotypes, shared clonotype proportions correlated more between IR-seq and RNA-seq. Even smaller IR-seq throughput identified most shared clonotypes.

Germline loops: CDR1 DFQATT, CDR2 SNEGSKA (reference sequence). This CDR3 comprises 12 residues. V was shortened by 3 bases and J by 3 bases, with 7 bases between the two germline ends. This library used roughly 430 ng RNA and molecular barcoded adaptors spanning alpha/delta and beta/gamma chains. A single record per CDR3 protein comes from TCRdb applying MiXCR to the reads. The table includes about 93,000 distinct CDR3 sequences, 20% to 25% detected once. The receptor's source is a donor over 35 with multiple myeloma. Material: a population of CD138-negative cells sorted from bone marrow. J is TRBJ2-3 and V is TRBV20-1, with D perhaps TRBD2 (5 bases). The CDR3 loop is CSASGVTDTQYF. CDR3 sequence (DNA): TGCAGTGCTAGCGGGGTTACAGATACGCAGTATTTT.